The clone carrying this T cell receptor (beta chain) counts as medium-sized. Its specificity is unknown. J gave up 5 bases and V 6 bases, and 1 base lay outside the gene matches. Germline lookup yields CDR1 SNHLY and CDR2 FYNNEI. The CDR3 totals 13 residues. The data stem from a study of early stage breast cancer tumors. Turning to the study itself: ER+/PR+/HER2- status applied to about 75% of the 16 invasive breast tumors. Each sample averaged roughly 9.6-fold read coverage. Study-level findings and limits: Enriched TCRB sequences shared across patients were mostly commonly generated sequences.

Blood replicates held 0.5 ug DNA, tumor or normal breast about 1.5 ug, two each. Generated by immunoSEQ multiplex PCR, the TCRdb table keeps only in-frame clones and is missing some. The sample includes 5,000 to 6,500 clones, about 70% of them seen just once. The sample taken for sequencing was breast tumor tissue. This chain uses TRBV2 with TRBJ1-4; 9 bases are shared with TRBD1. The clonotype was recovered from a person in their sixties or seventies with breast cancer. This CDR3 is CASRGQGNEKLFF. The CDR3 region has the DNA TGTGCCAGCAGGGGACAGGGAAATGAAAAACTGTTTTTT.